The source of this T cell receptor (beta chain) is a study of cytomegalovirus exposure and HLA in healthy donors. Assay: immunoSEQ multiplex PCR; the TCRdb copy retains only in-frame clones and omits some. The sample records some 210,000 clones, less than 90% being singletons. The donors were part of the roughly 110-subject validation cohort, which stood apart from the roughly 700-subject first cohort. General study findings and limits: It was reported that the classifier diagnosed cytomegalovirus status with high specificity and sensitivity in both the original and validation cohorts. Whilst most TCR sequences proved rare, a subset of public TCRs occurred across many donors. Cytomegalovirus association was listed for about 170 TCR beta chains.

Germline V lookup: CDR1 GTSNPN, CDR2 SVGIG (reference sequence). The CDR3 has 15 amino acids. V gave up 0 bases and J gave up 0 bases, with 9 bases separating them. Of note for this clone: Its specificity is unknown.

The TCR was taken from a woman aged 18-35 years in good health and CMV-seronegative. The rearrangement links TRBV30 to TRBJ1-3; D not resolved. The material sequenced was PBMCs. For the CDR3, the DNA is TGTGCCTGGAGTGTGAGCAGCAACTCTGGAAACACCATATATTTT. Amino acid sequence: CAWSVSSNSGNTIYF.